This TCR beta chain is from a study of T cells in severe cutaneous drug reactions. The donors had carbamazepine-induced Stevens-Johnson syndrome or toxic epidermal necrolysis. This CDR3 comprises 13 residues. The germline V gene encodes CDR1 SGHAT and CDR2 FQNNGV. The iRepertoire multiplex PCR system with TCR subtype-specific primers built both bulk and single-cell libraries. From its re-call of the multiplex PCR reads, TCRdb lists each CDR3 protein once, without DNA. Its table records some 1,200 distinct CDR3 sequences. The V call is TRBV11-2, the J call TRBJ2-4; TCRdb names TRBD2, which stays unverified in the absence of DNA. The origin of this receptor is a human donor with Stevens-Johnson syndrome, a severe cutaneous drug reaction. The sequencing input was cells from a skin blister. The CDR3 spells CASSVDGGNIQYF.